These T cell receptor beta chains were read from a single sample in a study. TCRdb ran MiXCR on the RT-PCR reads and lists one entry per CDR3 protein. The sample consists of more than 550,000 distinct CDR3 sequences, 11% to 15% of them appearing once. The specimen sequenced was memory CD4+ T cells from blood. The receptors stem from a female donor in good health, serving as a healthy control. CDR3s include the opening cysteine and the closing phenylalanine or tryptophan. A D gene is named only where the DNA matches it firmly. Rows give clone size only sometimes, using once, few, many, or a class for an expanded clone.

clone size	V gene	J gene	D gene	CDR3 DNA	CDR3 protein
few	TRBV20-1	TRBJ2-5	.	TGCAGTGCTAGGATGGTCCGAGTTCAAGAGACCCAGTACTTC	CSARMVRVQETQYF
many	TRBV29-1	TRBJ1-5	.	TGCAGCGTTGTACAGGGACGCAATCAGCCCCAGCATTTT	CSVVQGRNQPQHF
few	TRBV15	TRBJ1-1	TRBD1	TGTGCCACCAGGGGTGGGACAGGGAACACTGAAGCTTTCTTT	CATRGGTGNTEAFF
few	TRBV5-1	TRBJ2-2	TRBD1	TGCGCCAGCAGCCGGGACAGCGGCACCGGGGAGCTGTTTTTT	CASSRDSGTGELFF
.	TRBV20-1	TRBJ2-1	.	TGCAGTGCTAGAGATATCCTAGGGGGTCATGAGCAGTTCTTC	CSARDILGGHEQFF
many	TRBV12-3/TRBV12-4	TRBJ1-1	.	TGTGCCAGCAGCCCTGACCTGGGGGGAGCTTTCTTT	CASSPDLGGAFF
few	TRBV7-3	TRBJ2-1	.	TGTGCCAGCAGCTTTTCTGCTGGAGACAATGAGCAGTTCTTC	CASSFSAGDNEQFF
.	TRBV7-9	TRBJ2-7	.	TGTGCCAGCAGCTCTGAGCCCCGAGCCTACGAGCAGTACTTC	CASSSEPRAYEQYF
.	TRBV27	TRBJ2-1	.	TGTTCCAGTAGTTGGACAGAGTCCTACAATGAGCAGTTCTTC	CSSSWTESYNEQFF
.	TRBV7-3	TRBJ2-7	.	TGTGCCAGCAGTAACGGGGACGAGCAGTACTTC	CASSNGDEQYF
many	TRBV4-3	TRBJ2-3	.	TGCGCCAGCAGCCAAGAAGGGGGCGGGGGATTTGGTACGCAGTATTTT	CASSQEGGGGFGTQYF
many	TRBV7-2	TRBJ2-5	.	TGTGCCAGCAGCCTCCAGTGGGAGACCCAGTACTTC	CASSLQWETQYF
.	TRBV6-5	TRBJ1-1	.	TGTGACAGCAGTTACTCAGCCAGGTCCATTTTTGGCACTGAAGCTTTCTTT	CDSSYSARSIFGTEAFF
many	TRBV7-3	TRBJ2-5	.	TGTGCCAGCAGTCGTTCGGAGTCCGAGACCCAGTACTTC	CASSRSESETQYF
many	TRBV10-3	TRBJ1-1	TRBD1	TGTGCCATCAGTGAGTCTGGGTTCGGATCAGGGGGTGTCAATACTGAAGCTTTCTTT	CAISESGFGSGGVNTEAFF
.	TRBV18	TRBJ2-2	TRBD2	TGTGCCAGCTCACCATCGGGACTAGCGGGAGACGCCGGGGAGCTGTTTTTT	CASSPSGLAGDAGELFF
many	TRBV29-1	TRBJ2-2	.	TGCAGCGTGCAGAGGACTGCGACCGGGGAGCTGTTTTTT	CSVQRTATGELFF
few	TRBV27	TRBJ1-5	.	TGTGCCAGCAGTCACCGGGGAGATCAGCCCCAGCATTTT	CASSHRGDQPQHF
many	TRBV20-1	TRBJ2-4	TRBD1	TGCAGTGCTACGGACGACAGGGCCAATACCAAAAACATTCAGTACTTC	CSATDDRANTKNIQYF